The sequence of this TCR beta chain was determined in a study of control samples from healthy donors and cancer patients. From germline, CDR1 is SGHRS and CDR2 YFSETQ. The CDR3 is made up of 17 amino acids. V shed 0 bases and J shed 2 bases, with 16 bases lying between them. The protocol was immunoSEQ multiplex PCR, while the TCRdb copy is restricted to in-frame clones and leaves out a portion. The table has 150,000 to 200,000 clones, roughly 88% seen once. The chain employs TRBV5-1 and TRBJ2-3, with a weak D call TRBD1 (6 bases). The clonotype was recovered from a man aged 18 to 29 in good health. Sequenced material: blood. CDR3 nucleotide sequence: TGCGCCAGCAGCTTGGACAGGGCCTGGGGAGACACAGATACGCAGTATTTT. It specifies CASSLDRAWGDTDTQYF. Full variable domain (missing parts from reference TRBV5-1 and TRBJ2-3): KAGVTQTPRYLIKTRGQQVTLSCSPISGHRSVSWYQQTPGQGLQFLFEYFSETQRNKGNFPGRFSGRQFSNSRSEMNVSTLELGDSALYLCASSLDRAWGDTDTQYFGPGTRLTVL.